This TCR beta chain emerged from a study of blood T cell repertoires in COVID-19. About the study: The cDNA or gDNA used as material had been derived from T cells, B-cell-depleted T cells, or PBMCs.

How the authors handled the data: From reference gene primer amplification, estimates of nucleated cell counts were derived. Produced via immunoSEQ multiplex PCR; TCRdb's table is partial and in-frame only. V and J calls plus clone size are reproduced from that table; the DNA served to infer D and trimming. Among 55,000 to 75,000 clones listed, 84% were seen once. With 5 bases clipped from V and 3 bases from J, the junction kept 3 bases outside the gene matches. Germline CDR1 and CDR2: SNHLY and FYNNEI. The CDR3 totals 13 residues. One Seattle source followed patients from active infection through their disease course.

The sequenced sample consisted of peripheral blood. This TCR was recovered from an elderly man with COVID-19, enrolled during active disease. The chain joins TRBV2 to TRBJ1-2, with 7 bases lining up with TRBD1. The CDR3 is CASSWTGYYGYTF. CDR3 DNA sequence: TGTGCCAGCAGTTGGACAGGCTACTATGGCTACACCTTC.